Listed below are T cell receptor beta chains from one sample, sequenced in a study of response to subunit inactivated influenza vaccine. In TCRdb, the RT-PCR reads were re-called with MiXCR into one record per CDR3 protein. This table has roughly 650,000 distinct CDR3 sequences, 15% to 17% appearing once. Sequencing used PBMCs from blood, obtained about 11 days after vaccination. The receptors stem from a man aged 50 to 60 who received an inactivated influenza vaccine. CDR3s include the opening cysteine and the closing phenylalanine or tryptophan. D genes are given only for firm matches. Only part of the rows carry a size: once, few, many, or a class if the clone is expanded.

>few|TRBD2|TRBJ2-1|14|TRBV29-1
CSVDRGLAGNEQFF
TGCAGCGTTGACCGGGGACTAGCGGGAAATGAGCAGTTCTTC
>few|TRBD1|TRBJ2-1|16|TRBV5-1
CASSLNQGQGNNEQFF
TGCGCCAGCAGCTTGAACCAGGGACAGGGAAACAATGAGCAGTTCTTC
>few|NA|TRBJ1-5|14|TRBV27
CASSLSGGSQPQHF
TGTGCCAGCAGTTTATCAGGGGGGTCTCAGCCCCAGCATTTT
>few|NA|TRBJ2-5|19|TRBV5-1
CASSLGVAAASHSPETQYF
TGCGCCAGCAGCCTTGGGGTAGCGGCAGCCTCACACTCGCCAGAGACCCAGTACTTC
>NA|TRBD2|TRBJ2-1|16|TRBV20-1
CSARGRGLASQGEQFF
TGCAGTGCTAGAGGAAGAGGACTAGCGTCTCAGGGTGAGCAGTTCTTC
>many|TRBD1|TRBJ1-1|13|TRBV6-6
CAIRGTGGTEAFF
TGTGCCATTCGTGGGACAGGGGGCACTGAAGCTTTCTTT
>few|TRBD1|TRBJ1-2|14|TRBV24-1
CATSDSRTGGSYTF
TGTGCCACCAGTGATTCGAGGACAGGGGGGAGCTACACCTTC
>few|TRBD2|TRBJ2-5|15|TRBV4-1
CASSQVLAGVETQYF
TGCGCCAGCAGCCAAGTACTAGCGGGGGTTGAGACCCAGTACTTC
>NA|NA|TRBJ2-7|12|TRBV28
CASSSGLYEQYF
TGTGCCAGCAGCTCGGGCCTATACGAGCAGTACTTC
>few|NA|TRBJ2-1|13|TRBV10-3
CAISELGDNEQFF
TGTGCCATCAGTGAACTAGGAGATAATGAGCAGTTCTTC
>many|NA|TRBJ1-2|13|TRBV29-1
CSVEVTTSYGYTF
TGCAGCGTTGAAGTGACAACATCCTATGGCTACACCTTC
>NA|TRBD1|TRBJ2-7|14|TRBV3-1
CASSQGTGLYEQYF
TGTGCCAGCAGCCAAGGGACAGGTCTCTACGAGCAGTACTTC
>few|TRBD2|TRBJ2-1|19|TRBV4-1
CASSQGPSLAGPPYNEQFF
TGCGCCAGCAGCCAAGGACCGAGCTTAGCGGGACCCCCCTACAATGAGCAGTTCTTC
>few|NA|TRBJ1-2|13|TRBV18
CASSPPGVGGYTF
TGTGCCAGCTCACCCCCGGGGGTCGGAGGCTACACCTTC
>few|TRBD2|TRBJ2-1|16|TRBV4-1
CASSQMGLASYNEQFF
TGCGCCAGCAGCCAAATGGGACTAGCCTCCTACAATGAGCAGTTCTTC
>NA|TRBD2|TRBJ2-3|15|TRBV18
CASSPLSGGTDTQYF
TGTGCCAGCTCACCACTTAGCGGGGGCACAGATACGCAGTATTTT
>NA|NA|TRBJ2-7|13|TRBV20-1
CSAGGSGFYEQYF
TGCAGTGCAGGGGGTAGCGGGTTCTACGAGCAGTACTTC
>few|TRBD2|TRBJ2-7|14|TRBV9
CASSVEASGSEQYF
TGTGCCAGCAGCGTAGAGGCTAGCGGGAGCGAGCAGTACTTC
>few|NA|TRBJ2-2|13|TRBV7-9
CASSAGLTGELFF
TGTGCCAGCAGCGCTGGACTAACCGGGGAGCTGTTTTTT
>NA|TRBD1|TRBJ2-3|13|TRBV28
CAVGQASTDTQYF
TGTGCCGTAGGACAGGCTAGTACAGATACGCAGTATTTT
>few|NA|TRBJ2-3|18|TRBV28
CASSLYGVGGGSTDTQYF
TGTGCCAGCAGTTTATACGGGGTTGGTGGAGGTAGCACAGATACGCAGTATTTT
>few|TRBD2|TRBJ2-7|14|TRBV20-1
CSASRGGQDYEQYF
TGCAGTGCTAGTAGGGGAGGGCAGGACTACGAGCAGTACTTC